The TCR beta chain described here comes from a study of CD8+CD57+ T cells in acquired aplastic anemia. Genomic DNA provided the template from which TCR beta VDJ and CDR3 profiles were obtained. TCRdb called the reads again in MiXCR, with one record for every CDR3 protein. The sample consists of over 150,000 distinct CDR3 sequences, roughly 65% of them appearing once. All patients picked for sequencing had shown, by flow cytometry, an expansion of CD8+CD57+ cells. Among the patients, none had received any therapy at the time of blood sampling. CDR3 length: 13 amino acids. Germline CDR1 is MGHDK and CDR2 is SYGVNS. Trimming cost V 4 bases and J 4 bases, with 8 bases left between them.

Input material: sorted CD4+, CD8+, or CD8+CD57+ T cells (not recorded which) from PBMCs. This TCR came from a human donor with aplastic anemia. The genes are TRBV25-1 and TRBJ2-1, with D perhaps TRBD2 (5 bases). The DNA for the CDR3 is TGTGCCAGCAGTGTGGGGAGTTACAATGAGCAGTTCTTC. This codes for CASSVGSYNEQFF. The full variable domain, its missing parts supplied by reference TRBV25-1 and TRBJ2-1, is EADIYQTPRYLVIGTGKKITLECSQTMGHDKMYWYQQDPGMELHLIHYSYGVNSTEKGDLSSESTVSRIRTEHFPLTLESARPSHTSQYLCASSVGSYNEQFFGPGTRLTVL.